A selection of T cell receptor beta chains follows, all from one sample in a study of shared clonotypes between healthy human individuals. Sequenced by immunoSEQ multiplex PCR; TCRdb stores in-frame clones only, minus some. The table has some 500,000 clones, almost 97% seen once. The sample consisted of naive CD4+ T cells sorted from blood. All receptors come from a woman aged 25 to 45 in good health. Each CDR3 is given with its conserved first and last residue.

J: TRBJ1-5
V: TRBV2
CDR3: CASSDDLQPQHF

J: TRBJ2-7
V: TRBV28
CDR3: CASSPPFGDIRDEQYF

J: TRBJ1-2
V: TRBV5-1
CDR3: CASSLAGTPYGYTF

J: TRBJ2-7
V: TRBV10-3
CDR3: CAISELSYEQYF

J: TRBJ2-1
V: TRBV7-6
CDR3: CASSFGGSYNEQFF

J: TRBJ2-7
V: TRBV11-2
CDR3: CASSLVGDEQYF

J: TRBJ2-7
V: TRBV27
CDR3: CASSFQRESYEQYF

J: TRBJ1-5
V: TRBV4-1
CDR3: CASSQVWFTGDQPQHF

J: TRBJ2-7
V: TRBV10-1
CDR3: CASSVSRGSYEQYF

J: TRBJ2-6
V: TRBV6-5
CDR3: CASSFGDSGANVLTF

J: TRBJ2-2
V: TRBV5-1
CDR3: CASSYSTNTGELFF